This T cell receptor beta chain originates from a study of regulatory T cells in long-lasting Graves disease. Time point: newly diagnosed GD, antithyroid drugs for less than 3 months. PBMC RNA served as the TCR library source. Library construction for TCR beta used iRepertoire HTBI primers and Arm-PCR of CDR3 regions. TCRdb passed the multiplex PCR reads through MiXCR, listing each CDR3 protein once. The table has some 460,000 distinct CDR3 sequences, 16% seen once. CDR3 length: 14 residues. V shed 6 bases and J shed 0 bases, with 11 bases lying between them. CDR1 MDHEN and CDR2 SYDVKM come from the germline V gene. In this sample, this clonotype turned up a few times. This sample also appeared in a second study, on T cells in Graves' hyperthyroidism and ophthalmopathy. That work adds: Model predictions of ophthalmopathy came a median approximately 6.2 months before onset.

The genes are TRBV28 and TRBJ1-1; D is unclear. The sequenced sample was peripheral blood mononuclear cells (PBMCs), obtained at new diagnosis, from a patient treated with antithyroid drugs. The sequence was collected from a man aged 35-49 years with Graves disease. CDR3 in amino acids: CASSKQRLNTEAFF. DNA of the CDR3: TGTGCCAGCAGCAAACAGAGACTGAACACTGAAGCTTTCTTT.